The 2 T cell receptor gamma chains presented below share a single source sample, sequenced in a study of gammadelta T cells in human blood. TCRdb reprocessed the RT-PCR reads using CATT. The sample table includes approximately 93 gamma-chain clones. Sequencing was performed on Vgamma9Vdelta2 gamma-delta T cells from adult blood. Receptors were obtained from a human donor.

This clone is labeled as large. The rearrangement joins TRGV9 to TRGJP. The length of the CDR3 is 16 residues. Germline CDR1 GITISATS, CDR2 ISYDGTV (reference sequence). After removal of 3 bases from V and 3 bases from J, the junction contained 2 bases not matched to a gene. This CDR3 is CALWEKQELGKKIKVF. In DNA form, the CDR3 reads TGTGCCTTGTGGGAGAAGCAAGAGTTGGGCAAAAAAATCAAGGTATTT.

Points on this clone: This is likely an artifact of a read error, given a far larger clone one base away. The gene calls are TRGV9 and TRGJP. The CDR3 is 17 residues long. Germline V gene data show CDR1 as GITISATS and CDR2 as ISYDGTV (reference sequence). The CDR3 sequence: CALWEVQAELDKKIKVF. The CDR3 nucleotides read TGTGCCTTGTGGGAGGTGCAGGCAGAGTTGGACAAAAAAATCAAGGTATTT.